Sequencing of this T cell receptor (beta chain) was carried out in a study of shared T cell receptors in the human thymus. The repertoire was sequenced with immunoSEQ multiplex PCR; TCRdb's copy has only in-frame clones and lacks some. The sample includes 700,000 or so clones, around 85% of them seen just once. The V gene's germline CDR1 is GTSNPN and CDR2 SVGIG (reference sequence). The V and J ends lost 0 bases and 4 bases, in that order; junction bases with no gene match: 18. The CDR3 loop spans 20 amino acids. The same sample was also used in a study of human thymus T cells.

This clonotype was obtained from a girl under two years old with a congenital heart defect. Sample: thymocytes. This chain connects TRBV30 to TRBJ1-6; TRBD1 matches 7 bases. The CDR3 reads CAWSVMGTGDGVFYNSPLHF. The CDR3 DNA reads TGTGCCTGGAGTGTAATGGGAACAGGGGACGGTGTCTTTTATAATTCACCCCTCCACTTT.